This T cell receptor (beta chain) derives from a study of early T cells in non-severe SARS-CoV-2 infection. Broader study findings: Private and CD4 specificities were missed by VDJdb matching, which favored anti-spike CD8 responses.

For this clonotype: Antigen unknown.

CDR1 is ENHRY, CDR2 SYGVKD, per germline. The CDR3 sequence is 13 residues long. J was trimmed by 8 bases and V by 8 bases; bases with no gene match: 7. TCRdb recomputed calls from the 5' RACE reads with MiXCR, one row per CDR3 protein. The sample yields about 110,000 distinct CDR3 sequences, roughly 12% seen once. The chain employs TRBV10-3 and TRBJ2-3; 10 nucleotides agree with TRBD2. The sample taken for sequencing was whole blood. The sequence derives from an adult who was a healthcare worker with PCR-confirmed SARS-CoV-2 infection or an uninfected control (not recorded which). The CDR3 coding sequence is TGTGCCATCCATAGCGGGGGGCTAGGTACGCAGTATTTT. This translates into CAIHSGGLGTQYF.